Shown below are 23 T cell receptor beta chains from a single sample sequenced in a study of memory CD4+ T cells and cytomegalovirus serostatus. The sort gate was single viable CD3+CD4+CD8-CD45RO+ cells for memory CD4+ T cells. The table came from immunoSEQ multiplex PCR; TCRdb's copy has only in-frame clones and leaves some out. Among approximately 40,000 clones listed, over 70% were seen once. Sequencing was performed on memory CD4+ T cells from blood. These TCRs come from an adult in good health and CMV-seronegative.

This chain uses TRBV9 with TRBJ1-6; D is unresolved. Germline V gene sequence: CDR1 SGDLS, CDR2 YYNGEE. V was trimmed by 4 bases and J by 6 bases, leaving 17 bases between them. The CDR3 spans 16 residues. The CDR3 region is CASSSPSRSPNSPLHF. CDR3 nucleotide sequence: TGTGCCAGCAGCAGCCCTTCGAGGAGCCCTAATTCACCCCTCCACTTT. The entire variable domain, with the rest obtained from reference TRBV9 and TRBJ1-6, is as follows: DSGVTQTPKHLITATGQRVTLRCSPRSGDLSVYWYQQSLDQGLQFLIQYYNGEERAKGNILERFSAQQFPDLHSELNLSSLELGDSALYFCASSSPSRSPNSPLHFGNGTRLTVT.

This clone was picked up a small number of times. This chain connects TRBV5-4 to TRBJ1-6, with D perhaps matching TRBD1 (5 bases). Trimming took 4 bases from V and 10 from J, leaving 21 bases between them. This CDR3 is 16 amino acids long. CDR1 and CDR2 from the germline V gene are SGHNT and YYREEE (reference sequence). CDR3 nucleotide sequence: TGTGCCAGCAGCATACTACGTCAGGGAGCGTACTCACCCCTCCACTTT. Translating it yields CASSILRQGAYSPLHF.

This clone was seen more than once but under ten times. The chain employs TRBV19 and TRBJ1-1; weak D call: TRBD1 (6 bases). Trimming cost V 3 bases and J 11 bases, with 16 bases left between them. Germline V gene lookup returns CDR1 LNHDA and CDR2 SQIVND (reference sequence). This CDR3 contains 13 residues. The CDR3 sequence is CASSISGRDRAFF. The CDR3 bases are TGTGCCAGTAGTATTTCAGGAAGAGACAGGGCTTTCTTT.

This chain connects TRBV30 to TRBJ2-7; 11 bases are a match to TRBD2. This CDR3 contains 12 residues. CDR1 and CDR2 from the germline V gene are GTSNPN and SVGIG (reference sequence). The CDR3 DNA reads TGTGCAACCACTAGCGGGGGTTACGAGCAGTACTTC. Its protein product is CATTSGGYEQYF.

This sequence joins TRBV7-8 and TRBJ1-2; tentative D call: TRBD1 (5 bases). CDR1 SGHVS and CDR2 FQNEAQ come from the germline V gene. Trimming pared 1 base from V and 8 bases from J, leaving 14 bases between. The CDR3 has 14 amino acids. CDR3 nucleotide sequence: TGTGCCAGCAGCTTAGGAGCAGGGCAGCACGGCTACACCTTC. It specifies CASSLGAGQHGYTF.

V gene TRBV27 combines with J gene TRBJ1-1; no definite D call. Germline CDR1 reads MNHEY; CDR2 reads SMNVEV (reference sequence). The CDR3 length is 13 residues. The V end was cut by 6 bases, the J end by 0 bases, with 8 bases between. The CDR3 spells CASSGRMNTEAFF. DNA for the CDR3: TGTGCCAGCAGCGGACGGATGAACACTGAAGCTTTCTTT.

This chain joins TRBV27 and TRBJ1-2; 8 bases match TRBD1. CDR1 is MNHEY and CDR2 is SMNVEV in the germline V gene (reference sequence). J lost 3 bases, V lost 4 bases, and 10 bases had no gene match. This CDR3 region has 16 residues. The CDR3: CASSSATLQGDYGYTF. In DNA form, the CDR3 reads TGTGCCAGCAGTTCTGCTACGTTACAGGGGGACTATGGCTACACCTTC.

This clone was recorded only once. The chain combines TRBV5-4 with TRBJ2-5; tentatively, D is TRBD1 or TRBD2 (5 bases each). CDR3 length: 16 amino acids. V was clipped by 4 bases and J by 5 bases, with 21 bases between them. CDR1 is SGHNT, CDR2 YYREEE, per germline (reference sequence). In nucleotides, the CDR3 is TGTGCCAGCAGCCCCCAAGGGGAGACTAATTGGGAGACCCAGTACTTC. This sequence encodes CASSPQGETNWETQYF.

The chain uses TRBV6-1 and TRBJ2-5; either TRBD1 or TRBD2 may fit D (5 bases each). Trimming took off 1 base at V and 2 bases at J, with 17 bases between the two ends. The V gene's germline CDR1 is MNHNS and CDR2 SASEGT. The CDR3 sequence is 17 residues long. CDR3 sequence reads: CASSEGDSGLEQETQYF. As DNA, the CDR3 is TGTGCCAGCAGTGAAGGCGACTCGGGGCTGGAACAAGAGACCCAGTACTTC.

The chain uses TRBV30 and TRBJ2-2; no reliable D call. Looked up from germline, CDR1 is GTSNPN and CDR2 is SVGIG (reference sequence). This CDR3 has 13 residues. V was trimmed by 0 bases and J by 7 bases, leaving 9 bases between them. This CDR3 is CAWSVGTGGELFF. The DNA for the CDR3 is TGTGCCTGGAGTGTAGGAACGGGCGGGGAGCTGTTTTTT.

This chain uses TRBV18 with TRBJ1-5; no reliable D call. Germline CDR1 reads KGHSH; CDR2 reads LQKENI. The ends were cut back, 1 base at V and 0 bases at J, with 4 bases in the middle. The CDR3 sequence is 14 residues long. The CDR3 bases are TGTGCCAGCTCACCACAATTTAGCAATCAGCCCCAGCATTTT. It translates to CASSPQFSNQPQHF.

The rearrangement links TRBV7-6 to TRBJ1-4; 7 positions match TRBD1. The J segment lost 10 bases and the V segment lost 5 bases, leaving 7 bases of the junction unmatched. CDR1 and CDR2 (germline): SGHVS, FNYEAQ. This CDR3 region has 13 residues. The DNA of the CDR3 is TGTGCCAGCAGCGATGGACAGGTAGCAAAACTGTTTTTT. It specifies CASSDGQVAKLFF.

V and J are TRBV5-7 and TRBJ1-1; D gene unclear. TRBV5-7 belongs to the ORF category, with a function that is uncertain. The CDR3 length is 13 residues. V lost 5 bases and J lost 7, with 15 bases in between. The CDR3 region is CASSSHRGDEAFF. CDR3 nucleotide sequence: TGTGCCAGCAGTTCACACCGAGGCGATGAAGCTTTCTTT.

Here the CDR3 DNA reads TGTGCCAGCAAGGGCGGGCGGACCCTATCAGATACGCAGTATTTT. It yields the protein CASKGGRTLSDTQYF. The chain links TRBV14 to TRBJ2-3; possibly TRBD2 for D (5 bases). Per germline, CDR1 SGHDN and CDR2 FVKESK. The CDR3 spans 15 residues. Trimming left V 7 bases short and J 4 bases short, with 18 bases between.

This clone was seen once. The rearrangement uses TRBV27 and TRBJ1-2, with 9 bases matching TRBD1. V shed 6 bases and J 8 bases; nucleotides not matched to a gene: 7. CDR1 is MNHEY, CDR2 SMNVEV, per germline (reference sequence). This CDR3 is built from 13 residues. The CDR3 sequence: CASRRTGVEGYTF. In DNA, the CDR3 is TGTGCCAGCAGGCGGACAGGGGTAGAAGGCTACACCTTC.

The chain links TRBV10-3 to TRBJ2-1, with D perhaps matching TRBD2 (6 bases). V lost 10 bases, J lost 6 bases, and 13 bases lay in between. Per the germline V gene, CDR1 is ENHRY and CDR2 is SYGVKD. The CDR3 consists of 12 residues. The CDR3 here is CATGGPTNEQFF. Written as DNA, the CDR3 is TGTGCCACCGGAGGGCCTACCAATGAGCAGTTCTTC.

The V and J genes are TRBV19 and TRBJ1-4; D is unresolved. Germline V gene data show CDR1 as LNHDA and CDR2 as SQIVND (reference sequence). The CDR3 sequence is 17 residues long. The V gene lost 9 bases and the J gene lost 3 bases, with 23 bases spanning the gap. This CDR3 reads CASRSEADPAANEKLFF. The CDR3 DNA sequence: TGTGCCAGCCGATCCGAGGCAGACCCCGCGGCTAATGAAAAACTGTTTTTT.

The chain links TRBV6-1 to TRBJ1-5, with 8 bases fitting TRBD1. Germline lookup yields CDR1 MNHNS and CDR2 SASEGT. The CDR3 is 14 residues long. Trimming at V came to 7 bases and at J to 7 bases, leaving 9 bases not matched to a gene. The CDR3 sequence: CASKTQGAGQPQHF. The CDR3 DNA reads TGTGCCAGCAAAACCCAGGGGGCCGGGCAGCCCCAGCATTTT.

V usage is TRBV5-1 and J usage is TRBJ2-7; D is unclear. This CDR3 has 14 residues. Germline CDR1 is SGHRS and CDR2 is YFSETQ. Trimming took 4 bases from V and 5 from J, leaving 16 bases between them. CDR3 nucleotides: TGCGCCAGCAGCCGGTCCTCGTTCACCGACGAGCAGTACTTC. Its protein is CASSRSSFTDEQYF.

The V call is TRBV7-8, the J call TRBJ2-4; TRBD1 matches 8 bases. The CDR3 sequence is 15 residues long. The trim removed 2 bases at V and 4 bases at J, leaving 4 bases unmatched. Germline values: CDR1 SGHVS, CDR2 FQNEAQ. The chain's CDR3 is CASSLQGASKNIQYF. CDR3 DNA: TGTGCCAGCAGCTTACAGGGGGCCTCTAAAAACATTCAGTACTTC.

This clone has only one observation. V and J are TRBV27 and TRBJ1-6, with TRBD1 identical over 7 bases. V dropped 3 bases and J dropped 6; count of bases not matched to a gene: 2. CDR1 MNHEY and CDR2 SMNVEV come from the germline V gene (reference sequence). The CDR3 extends over 14 amino acids. In nucleotides, the CDR3 is TGTGCCAGCAGTTTCAGACAGGGTAATTCACCCCTCCACTTT. Amino acids: CASSFRQGNSPLHF.

The CDR3 bases are TGTGCCAGCAGCTCCGCGGGACAGCCGAACACTGAAGCTTTCTTT. Translated: CASSSAGQPNTEAFF. This chain joins TRBV7-2 and TRBJ1-1, with TRBD1 matching over 7 bases. This CDR3 has 15 residues. The V and J ends lost 4 bases and 1 base, in that order; junction bases with no gene match: 6. The germline V gene encodes CDR1 SGHTA and CDR2 FQGNSA.

In DNA, the CDR3 is TGTGCCAGCAGCTTCGAGAGAGGGGTGAACTATGGCTACACCTTC. This encodes CASSFERGVNYGYTF. The chain employs TRBV11-1 and TRBJ1-2; a weak D match, TRBD1 (5 bases). Germline CDR1 and CDR2: SGHAT and FQDESV (reference sequence). V lost 3 bases and J lost 2, with 13 bases in between. The CDR3 contains 15 residues.